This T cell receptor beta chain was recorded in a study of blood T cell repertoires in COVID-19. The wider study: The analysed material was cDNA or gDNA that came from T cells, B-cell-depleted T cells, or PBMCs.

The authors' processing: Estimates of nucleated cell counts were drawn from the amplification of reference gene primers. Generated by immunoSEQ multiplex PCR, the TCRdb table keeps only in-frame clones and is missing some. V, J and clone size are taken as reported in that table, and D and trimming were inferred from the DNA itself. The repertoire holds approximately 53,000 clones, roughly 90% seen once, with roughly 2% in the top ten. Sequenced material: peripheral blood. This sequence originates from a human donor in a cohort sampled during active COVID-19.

CDR3 amino acids: CASSDKLQVNTEAFF. The CDR3 DNA sequence: TGTGCCAGCAGCGATAAATTGCAGGTGAACACTGAAGCTTTCTTT. V and J are TRBV3-1 (or the pseudogene TRBV3-2) and TRBJ1-1, with unresolved D. This CDR3 spans 15 amino acids. The V and J ends lost 5 bases and 0 bases respectively, with 13 bases between them. The germline V gene encodes CDR1 LGHDT and CDR2 YNNKEL (reference sequence).